This T cell receptor (beta chain) was recovered during a study of response to subunit inactivated influenza vaccine. TCRdb re-called the RT-PCR reads through MiXCR, storing one row per CDR3 protein. The repertoire holds some 540,000 distinct CDR3 sequences, with under 30% as singletons. V shed 5 bases and J 1 base; nucleotides not matched to a gene: 14. The CDR3 totals 17 residues. Germline loops: CDR1 LNHDA, CDR2 SQIVND (reference sequence). The same data also contributed to another study, on T cells expressing NK-cell markers. From that paper: In generating TCR beta cDNA, 5'RACE template switching with UMIs was used. According to the study, TCR beta repertoires originated from sorted CD3+CD56+NKG2C+, CD3+CD56+NKG2C- and CD3+CD56-NKG2C+ T cells.

The sample here was CD4+ T cells sorted from PBMCs, taken 11 to 12 days after vaccination. V usage is TRBV19 and J usage is TRBJ2-7, with 7 bases matching TRBD2. This clonotype originated in a man between 50 and 59 years old who received an inactivated influenza vaccine. CDR3 loop: CASSAPPAGGGSYEQYF. CDR3 coding DNA: TGTGCCAGTAGTGCCCCGCCCGCAGGCGGGGGATCCTACGAGCAGTACTTC.